This T cell receptor beta chain was found in a study of cytomegalovirus exposure and HLA in healthy donors. 13 Jbeta primers and 60 Vbeta primers were used for the PCR. TCRdb keeps only in-frame clones here, not all; method: immunoSEQ multiplex PCR. Recorded for this sample: roughly 120,000 clones. The CDR3 spans 15 residues. The germline V gene encodes CDR1 MNHNS and CDR2 SASEGT. The V gene end was trimmed by 2 bases and the J gene end by 2 bases; junction bases not matched to a gene: 6. The receptor's source is a man between 18 and 29 years old in good health and CMV-seronegative. The source material was PBMCs. V gene TRBV6-1 combines with J gene TRBJ2-7; 7 bases are shared with TRBD2. This CDR3 is CASSESGTLTYEQYF. CDR3 sequence (DNA): TGTGCCAGCAGTGAAAGCGGGACTTTAACCTACGAGCAGTACTTC.